This T cell receptor beta chain is drawn from a study of T cells in Graves' hyperthyroidism and ophthalmopathy. The overall study: Sampling of peripheral blood happened at initial diagnosis, prior to any treatment.

Looked up from germline, CDR1 is LNHDA and CDR2 is SQIVND (reference sequence). The CDR3 runs to 15 residues. Study-level findings and limits: From stable hyperthyroidism, ophthalmopathy was set apart by a 13 V-J model. The majority of expanded thyroid clonotypes above 0.001 also appeared in blood.

The study enrolled patients aged 18 to 65 with newly diagnosed hyperthyroidism of under 2 months' duration. A remark on this clonotype: Its cognate antigen is unknown. The junction differs from germline at one of its ends, possibly a read error.

TCR beta CDR3 regions were amplified from RNA. The HTBI set primed first-round TCR CDR3 RT-PCR. TCRdb re-derived calls from the multiplex PCR reads in MiXCR, one entry per CDR3 protein. This sample carries around 720,000 distinct CDR3 sequences, roughly a third of them seen once, and the ten largest clones take around 32%. The rearrangement links TRBV19 to TRBJ1-5, with no clear D. This TCR derives from a woman aged 40 to 50 with Graves' hyperthyroidism. Sequencing used blood. CDR3 loop: CASGIGWISNQPQHF. The CDR3 nucleotides are TGTGCCAGTGGTATAGGCTGGATCAGCAATCAGCCTCAGCATTTT.